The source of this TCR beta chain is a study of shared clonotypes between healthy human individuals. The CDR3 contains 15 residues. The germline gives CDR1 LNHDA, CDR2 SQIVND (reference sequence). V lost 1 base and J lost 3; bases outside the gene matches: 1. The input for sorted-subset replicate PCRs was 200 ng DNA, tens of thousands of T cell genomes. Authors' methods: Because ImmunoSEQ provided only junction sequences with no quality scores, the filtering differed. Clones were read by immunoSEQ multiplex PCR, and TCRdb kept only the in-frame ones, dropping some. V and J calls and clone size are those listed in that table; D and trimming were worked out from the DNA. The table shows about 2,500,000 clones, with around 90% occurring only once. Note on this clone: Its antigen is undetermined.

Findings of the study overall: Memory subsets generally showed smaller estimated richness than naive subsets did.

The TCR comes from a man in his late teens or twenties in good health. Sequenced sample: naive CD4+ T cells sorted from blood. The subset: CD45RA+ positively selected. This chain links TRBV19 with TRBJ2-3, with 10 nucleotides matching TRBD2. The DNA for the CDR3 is TGTGCCAGTAGTATAGGGGGACTAGCGACAGATACGCAGTATTTT. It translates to CASSIGGLATDTQYF.